These T cell receptor beta chains were read from a single sample in a study of T cell changes during pregnancy in multiple sclerosis. The data were produced by immunoSEQ multiplex PCR, yet TCRdb's version contains in-frame clones alone and is incomplete. This sample has fewer than 40,000 clones, with about nine tenths found just once. The sequences come from CD4+ T cells from peripheral blood mononuclear cells, collected after pregnancy. The origin of the receptors is a female donor in good health, enrolled as a control in a pregnancy study. CDR3s include the opening cysteine and the closing phenylalanine or tryptophan. D genes are given only for firm matches. The listing skips clone size in some rows; elsewhere it reads once, few, many or a size class.

V	J	size	D	DNA	CDR3
TRBV5-1	TRBJ2-5	.	TRBD2	TGCGCCAGCAGCTTGGGTCTAGCGGGAGATCAAGAGACCCAGTACTTC	CASSLGLAGDQETQYF
TRBV19	TRBJ1-4	.	TRBD1	TGTGCCAGCGCCGGGACAGGGGGTGTAACTAATGAAAAACTGTTTTTT	CASAGTGGVTNEKLFF
TRBV13	TRBJ1-1	.	TRBD1	TGTGCCAGCAGCCGGACAGGGGAAGGGAAAAACACTGAAGCTTTCTTT	CASSRTGEGKNTEAFF
TRBV7-6	TRBJ2-1	.	TRBD2	TGTGCCAGCAGCTTAGTGCGGGGGGGGAATGAGCAGTTCTTC	CASSLVRGGNEQFF
TRBV9	TRBJ2-3	.	.	TGTGCCAGCAGCCCACCGGGCACAGATACGCAGTATTTT	CASSPPGTDTQYF
TRBV14	TRBJ2-7	once	.	TGTGCCAGCAACCGGGGAGGACCGAGCTACGAGCAGTACTTC	CASNRGGPSYEQYF
TRBV6-5	TRBJ2-3	.	TRBD1	TGTGCCAGCACCAAAGACAGGGCTAGCACAGATACGCAGTATTTT	CASTKDRASTDTQYF
TRBV13	TRBJ2-7	.	TRBD1	TGTGCCAGCAGCTCCCGGGACAGCTCCTACGAGCAGTACTTC	CASSSRDSSYEQYF
TRBV11-3	TRBJ1-6	.	TRBD1	TGTGCCAGCAGCCCACCAGGGGGAAATTCACCCCTCCACTTT	CASSPPGGNSPLHF
TRBV13	TRBJ2-2	.	.	TGTGCCAGCAGCTCCCCCACAGGAGAAGAGCTGTTTTTT	CASSSPTGEELFF
TRBV19	TRBJ2-1	.	.	TGTGCCAGTAGTATCGAGGGAGCGGGCAATGAGCAGTTCTTC	CASSIEGAGNEQFF
TRBV2	TRBJ2-2	.	TRBD2	TGTGCCAGCAGTGAATTGGGAGGGACCTTCGGCGGGGAGCTGTTTTTT	CASSELGGTFGGELFF
TRBV10-3	TRBJ2-3	.	TRBD2	TGTGCCATCAGCAAAGGGACTAGCGGGGGTCCCCAACGCACAGATACGCAGTATTTT	CAISKGTSGGPQRTDTQYF
TRBV7-9	TRBJ2-7	.	TRBD1	TGTGCCAGCAGCGAATACTACAGGGGCGAGCAGTACTTC	CASSEYYRGEQYF
TRBV6-1	TRBJ2-3	.	TRBD2	TGTGCCAGCAGTGTGGCTAGCGGGTCCCCCGGAGATACGCAGTATTTT	CASSVASGSPGDTQYF
TRBV5-4	TRBJ2-1	few	.	TGTGCCAGCAGCTTTGGAAGGGGGGGAGGGTTGAATGAGCAGTTCTTC	CASSFGRGGGLNEQFF
TRBV15	TRBJ1-5	.	TRBD1	TGTGCCACCAGCAGCCCGGGACAGAATCAGCCCCAGCATTTT	CATSSPGQNQPQHF
TRBV5-8	TRBJ2-5	.	.	TGTGCCAGCAGCTTTTTCACAGAGACCGCAGGGACCCAGTACTTC	CASSFFTETAGTQYF
TRBV2	TRBJ2-1	.	TRBD2	TGTGCCAGCAGGGGATTTAGCGGGAGCTCCTACAATGAGCAGTTCTTC	CASRGFSGSSYNEQFF
TRBV4-1	TRBJ1-1	.	.	TGCGCCAGCAGCCAAGATAGCCTGCGAGTTTCGAACACTGAAGCTTTCTTT	CASSQDSLRVSNTEAFF
TRBV9	TRBJ1-1	.	TRBD1	TGTGCCAGCAGCGTAGGACAGGGGGTGTCCCCCACTGAAGCTTTCTTT	CASSVGQGVSPTEAFF
TRBV30	TRBJ1-1	.	.	TGTGCCTGGAGAAGGGGCCGGACGACTTTCTTT	CAWRRGRTTFF
TRBV19	TRBJ2-7	.	TRBD1	TGTGCCAGTAGTATGAGGAGTCTCACAGGGGCCGAGCAGTACTTC	CASSMRSLTGAEQYF
TRBV6-1	TRBJ2-7	.	TRBD1	TGTGCCAGCAGGGACAGGGGCCTTAGCTCCTACGAGCAGTACTTC	CASRDRGLSSYEQYF
TRBV11-1	TRBJ1-5	.	TRBD1	TGTGCCAGCAGCCCGGGACAGGGCCAGGCTCAGCCCCAGCATTTT	CASSPGQGQAQPQHF
TRBV6-5	TRBJ1-1	.	.	TGTGCCAGCAGGCTTACAGGGATTGGCACTGAAGCTTTCTTT	CASRLTGIGTEAFF
TRBV5-4	TRBJ2-1	.	.	TGTGCCAGCAGCCCCCTGGCGGTCTCCTACAATGAGCAGTTCTTC	CASSPLAVSYNEQFF
TRBV19	TRBJ1-2	.	TRBD1	TGTGCCACCGCCCTGACAGGGTTTAAGGACTACACCTTC	CATALTGFKDYTF
TRBV10-3	TRBJ2-2	.	TRBD1	TGTGCCATCAGGAGCAATGACAGGGGAGGCACCGGGGAGCTGTTTTTT	CAIRSNDRGGTGELFF
TRBV9	TRBJ2-5	once	.	TGTGCCAGCAGCGTAGCTACGTTGGAGACCCAGTACTTC	CASSVATLETQYF
TRBV9	TRBJ2-7	.	.	TGTGCCAGCAGCGTAAGTCCGGAGGGTGGTCACGAGCAGTACTTC	CASSVSPEGGHEQYF
TRBV30	TRBJ2-7	.	.	TGTGCCTGGAGTCGGCAGGCAGGTGGCCCCTACGAGCAGTACTTC	CAWSRQAGGPYEQYF
TRBV7-6	TRBJ2-7	.	.	TGTGCCAGCACCGCCCGGTCGGGAGTTTTCCACGAGCAGTACTTC	CASTARSGVFHEQYF
TRBV7-9	TRBJ2-1	.	TRBD2	TGTGCCAGCAGCTTAAGTGCTAGCGGGAGCGATGAGCAGTTCTTC	CASSLSASGSDEQFF
TRBV21-1	TRBJ2-4	.	.	TGTGCCAGCAGCTGGTCGACAGTGTCTCTAGCCAAAAACATTCAGTACTTC	CASSWSTVSLAKNIQYF
TRBV28	TRBJ1-2	.	.	TGTGCCAGCAGGCCGGGGATCTATGGCTACACCTTC	CASRPGIYGYTF
TRBV11-3	TRBJ1-2	.	TRBD1	TGTGCCAGCAGCTTACAATCGACAGGGGGAATACATGGCTACACCTTC	CASSLQSTGGIHGYTF
TRBV5-1	TRBJ1-1	.	TRBD1	TGCGCCAGCAGCCCCCGGACAGGGGGACTCACTGAAGCTTTCTTT	CASSPRTGGLTEAFF
TRBV11-2	TRBJ1-1	once	.	TGTGCCAGCAGCTTTGGACAAACTGAAGCTTTCTTT	CASSFGQTEAFF
TRBV29-1	TRBJ2-2	.	.	TGCAGTGCAGACAGGCCATACACCGGGGAGCTGTTTTTT	CSADRPYTGELFF